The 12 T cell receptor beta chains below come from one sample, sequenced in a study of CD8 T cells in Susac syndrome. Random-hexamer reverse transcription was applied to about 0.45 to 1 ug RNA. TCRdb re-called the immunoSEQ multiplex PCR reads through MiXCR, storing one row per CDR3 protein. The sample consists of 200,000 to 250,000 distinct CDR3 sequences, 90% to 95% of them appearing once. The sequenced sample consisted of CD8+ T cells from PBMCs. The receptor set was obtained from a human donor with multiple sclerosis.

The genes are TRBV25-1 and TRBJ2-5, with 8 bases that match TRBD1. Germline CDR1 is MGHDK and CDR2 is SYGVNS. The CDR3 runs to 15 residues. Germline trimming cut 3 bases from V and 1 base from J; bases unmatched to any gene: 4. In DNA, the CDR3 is TGTGCCAGCAGTGATCAGGGGGCGGTCCAAGAGACCCAGTACTTC. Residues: CASSDQGAVQETQYF.

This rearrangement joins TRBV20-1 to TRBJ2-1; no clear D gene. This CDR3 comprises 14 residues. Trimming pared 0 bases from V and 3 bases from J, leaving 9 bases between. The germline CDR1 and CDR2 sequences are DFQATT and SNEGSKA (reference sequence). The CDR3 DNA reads TGCAGTGCTAGAGATATAAGTTTCTACAATGAGCAGTTCTTC. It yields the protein CSARDISFYNEQFF.

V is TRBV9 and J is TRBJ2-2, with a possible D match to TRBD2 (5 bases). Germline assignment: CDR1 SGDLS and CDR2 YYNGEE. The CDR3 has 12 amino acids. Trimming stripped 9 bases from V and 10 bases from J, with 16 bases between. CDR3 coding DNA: TGTGCCACCTCGGACGGGGAGCAGGAGCTGTTTTTT. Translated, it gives CATSDGEQELFF.

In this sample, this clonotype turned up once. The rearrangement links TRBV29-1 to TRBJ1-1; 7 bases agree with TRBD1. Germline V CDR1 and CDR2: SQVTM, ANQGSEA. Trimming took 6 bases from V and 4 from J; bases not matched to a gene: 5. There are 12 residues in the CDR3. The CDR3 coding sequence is TGCAGCGTCCACGGGACAGCCACTGAAGCTTTCTTT. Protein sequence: CSVHGTATEAFF. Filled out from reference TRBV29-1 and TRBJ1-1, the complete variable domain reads SAVISQKPSRDICQRGTSLTIQCQVDSQVTMMFWYRQQPGQSLTLIATANQGSEATYESGFVIDKFPISRPNLTFSTLTVSNMSPEDSSIYLCSVHGTATEAFFGQGTRLTVV.

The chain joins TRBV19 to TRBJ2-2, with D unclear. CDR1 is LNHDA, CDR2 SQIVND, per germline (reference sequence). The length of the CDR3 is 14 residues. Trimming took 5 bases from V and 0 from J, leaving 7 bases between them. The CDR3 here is CASSDNPNTGELFF. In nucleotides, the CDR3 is TGTGCCAGTAGTGATAACCCGAACACCGGGGAGCTGTTTTTT.

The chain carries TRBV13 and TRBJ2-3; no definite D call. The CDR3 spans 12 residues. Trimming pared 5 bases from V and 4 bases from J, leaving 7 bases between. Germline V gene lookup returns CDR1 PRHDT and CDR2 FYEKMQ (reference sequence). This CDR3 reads CASSMGADTQYF. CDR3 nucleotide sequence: TGTGCCAGCAGCATGGGCGCAGATACGCAGTATTTT.

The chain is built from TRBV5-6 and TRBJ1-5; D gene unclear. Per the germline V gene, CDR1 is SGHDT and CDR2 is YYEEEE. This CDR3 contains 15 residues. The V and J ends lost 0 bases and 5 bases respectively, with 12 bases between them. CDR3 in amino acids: CASSLGDQSHQPQHF. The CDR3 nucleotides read TGTGCCAGCAGCTTGGGGGATCAGTCCCATCAGCCCCAGCATTTT. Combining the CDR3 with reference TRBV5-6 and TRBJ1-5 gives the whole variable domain DAGVTQSPTHLIKTRGQQVTLRCSPKSGHDTVSWYQQALGQGPQFIFQYYEEEERQRGNFPDRFSGHQFPNYSSELNVNALLLGDSALYLCASSLGDQSHQPQHFGDGTRLSIL.

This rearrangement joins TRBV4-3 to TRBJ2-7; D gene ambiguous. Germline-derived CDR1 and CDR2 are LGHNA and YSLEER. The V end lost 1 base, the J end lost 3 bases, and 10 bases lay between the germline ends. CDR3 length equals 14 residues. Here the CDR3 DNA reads TGCGCCAGCAGCCAAGGGTTCGGGTTCTACGAGCAGTACTTC. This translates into CASSQGFGFYEQYF.

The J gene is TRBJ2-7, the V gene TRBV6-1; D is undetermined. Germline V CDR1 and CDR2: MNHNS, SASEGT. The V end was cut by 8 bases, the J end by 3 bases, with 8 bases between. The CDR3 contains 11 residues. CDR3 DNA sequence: TGTGCCAGCGGGGATGGCTACGAGCAGTACTTC. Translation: CASGDGYEQYF.

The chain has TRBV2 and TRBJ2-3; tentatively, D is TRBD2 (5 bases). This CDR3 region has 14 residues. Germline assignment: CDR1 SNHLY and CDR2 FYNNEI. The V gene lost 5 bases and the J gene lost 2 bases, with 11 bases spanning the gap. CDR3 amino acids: CASSTERPTDTQYF. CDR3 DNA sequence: TGTGCCAGCAGTACCGAGCGGCCCACAGATACGCAGTATTTT. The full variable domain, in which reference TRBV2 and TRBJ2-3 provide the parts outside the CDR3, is EPEVTQTPSHQVTQMGQEVILRCVPISNHLYFYWYRQILGQKVEFLVSFYNNEISEKSEIFDDQFSVERPDGSNFTLKIRSTKLEDSAMYFCASSTERPTDTQYFGPGTRLTVL.

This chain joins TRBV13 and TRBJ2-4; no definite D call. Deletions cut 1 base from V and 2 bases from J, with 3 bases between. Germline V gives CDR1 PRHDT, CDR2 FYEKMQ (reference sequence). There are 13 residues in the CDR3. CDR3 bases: TGTGCCAGCAGCTTAGACTCCAAAAACATTCAGTACTTC. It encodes CASSLDSKNIQYF. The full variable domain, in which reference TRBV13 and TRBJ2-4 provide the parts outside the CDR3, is AAGVIQSPRHLIKEKRETATLKCYPIPRHDTVYWYQQGPGQDPQFLISFYEKMQSDKGSIPDRFSAQQFSDYHSELNMSSLELGDSALYFCASSLDSKNIQYFGAGTRLSVL.

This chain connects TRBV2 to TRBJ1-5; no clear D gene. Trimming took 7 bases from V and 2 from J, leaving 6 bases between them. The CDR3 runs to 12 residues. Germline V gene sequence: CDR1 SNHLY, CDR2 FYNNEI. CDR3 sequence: CASKVGNQPQHF. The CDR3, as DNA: TGTGCCAGCAAGGTTGGCAATCAGCCCCAGCATTTT. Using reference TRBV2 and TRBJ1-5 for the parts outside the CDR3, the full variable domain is EPEVTQTPSHQVTQMGQEVILRCVPISNHLYFYWYRQILGQKVEFLVSFYNNEISEKSEIFDDQFSVERPDGSNFTLKIRSTKLEDSAMYFCASKVGNQPQHFGDGTRLSIL.